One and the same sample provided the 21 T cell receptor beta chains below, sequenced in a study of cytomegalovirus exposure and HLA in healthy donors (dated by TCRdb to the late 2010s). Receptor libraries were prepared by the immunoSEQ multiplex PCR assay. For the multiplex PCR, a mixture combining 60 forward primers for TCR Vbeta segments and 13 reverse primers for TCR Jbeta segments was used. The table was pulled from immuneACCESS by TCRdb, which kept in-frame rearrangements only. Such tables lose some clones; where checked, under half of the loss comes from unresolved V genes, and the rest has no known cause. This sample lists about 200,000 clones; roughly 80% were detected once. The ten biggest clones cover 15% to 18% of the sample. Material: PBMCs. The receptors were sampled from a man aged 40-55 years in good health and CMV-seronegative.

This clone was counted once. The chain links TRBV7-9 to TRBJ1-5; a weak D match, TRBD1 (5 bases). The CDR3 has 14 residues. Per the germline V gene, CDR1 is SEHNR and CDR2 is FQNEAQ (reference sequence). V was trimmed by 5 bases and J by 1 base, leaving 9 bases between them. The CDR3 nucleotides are TGTGCCAGCAGCCTAGACAGCAGCAATCAGCCCCAGCATTTT. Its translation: CASSLDSSNQPQHF.

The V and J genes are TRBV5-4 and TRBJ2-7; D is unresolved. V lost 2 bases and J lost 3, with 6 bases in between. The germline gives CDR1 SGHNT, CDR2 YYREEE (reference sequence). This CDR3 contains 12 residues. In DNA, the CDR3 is TGTGCCAGCAGCTTTGAGTTCTACGAGCAGTACTTC. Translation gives CASSFEFYEQYF.

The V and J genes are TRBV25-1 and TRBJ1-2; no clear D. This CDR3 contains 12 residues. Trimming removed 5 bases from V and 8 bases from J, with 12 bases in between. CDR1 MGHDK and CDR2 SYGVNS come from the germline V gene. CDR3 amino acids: CASSPSGVGYTF. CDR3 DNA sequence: TGTGCCAGCAGTCCCTCCGGGGTCGGCTACACCTTC.

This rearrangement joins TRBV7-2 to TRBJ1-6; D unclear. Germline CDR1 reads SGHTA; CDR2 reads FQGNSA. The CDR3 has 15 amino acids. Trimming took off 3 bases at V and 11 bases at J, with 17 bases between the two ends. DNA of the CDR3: TGTGCCAGCAGCTTTCCGCCCTTGACTGCGACACCCCTCCACTTT. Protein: CASSFPPLTATPLHF.

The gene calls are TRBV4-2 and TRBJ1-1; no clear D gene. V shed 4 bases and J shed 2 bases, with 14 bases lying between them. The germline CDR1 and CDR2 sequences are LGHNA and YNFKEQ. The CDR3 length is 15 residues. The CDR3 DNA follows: TGTGCCAGCAGCCGCGACCGGACTAAAAACACTGAAGCTTTCTTT. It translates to CASSRDRTKNTEAFF.

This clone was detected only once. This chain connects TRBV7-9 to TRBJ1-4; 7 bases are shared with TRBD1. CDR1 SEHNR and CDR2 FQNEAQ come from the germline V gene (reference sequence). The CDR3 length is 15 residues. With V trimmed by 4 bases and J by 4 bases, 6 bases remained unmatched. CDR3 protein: CASSSGTAFNEKLFF. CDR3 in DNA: TGTGCCAGCAGCTCCGGGACAGCGTTTAATGAAAAACTGTTTTTT. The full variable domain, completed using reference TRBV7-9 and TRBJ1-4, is DTGVSQNPRHKITKRGQNVTFRCDPISEHNRLYWYRQTLGQGPEFLTYFQNEAQLEKSRLLSDRFSAERPKGSFSTLEIQRTEQGDSAMYLCASSSGTAFNEKLFFGSGTQLSVL.

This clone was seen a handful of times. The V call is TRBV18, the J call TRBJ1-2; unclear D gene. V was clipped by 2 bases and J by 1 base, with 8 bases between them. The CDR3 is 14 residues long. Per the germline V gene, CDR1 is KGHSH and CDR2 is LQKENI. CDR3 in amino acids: CASSPYSNNYGYTF. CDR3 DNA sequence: TGTGCCAGCTCACCATACTCGAATAACTATGGCTACACCTTC.

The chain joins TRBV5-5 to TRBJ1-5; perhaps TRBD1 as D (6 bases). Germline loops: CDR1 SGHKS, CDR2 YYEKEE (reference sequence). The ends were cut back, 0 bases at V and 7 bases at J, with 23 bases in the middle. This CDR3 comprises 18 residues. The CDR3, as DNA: TGTGCCAGCAGCTTGGAGTCGGCAGGGGTACTCCCAAGGCAGCCCCAGCATTTT. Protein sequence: CASSLESAGVLPRQPQHF.

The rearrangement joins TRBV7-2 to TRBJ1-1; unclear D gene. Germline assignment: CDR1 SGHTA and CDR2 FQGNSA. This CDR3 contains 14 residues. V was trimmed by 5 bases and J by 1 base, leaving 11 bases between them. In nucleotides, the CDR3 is TGTGCCAGCAGCCGGCGGCGGGAGAACACTGAAGCTTTCTTT. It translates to CASSRRRENTEAFF.

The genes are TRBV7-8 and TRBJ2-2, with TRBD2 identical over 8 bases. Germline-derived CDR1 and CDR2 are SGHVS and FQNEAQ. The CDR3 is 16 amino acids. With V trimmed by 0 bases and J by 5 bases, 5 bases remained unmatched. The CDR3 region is CASSLAGTRGTGELFF. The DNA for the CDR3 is TGTGCCAGCAGCTTAGCGGGGACTAGAGGGACCGGGGAGCTGTTTTTT.

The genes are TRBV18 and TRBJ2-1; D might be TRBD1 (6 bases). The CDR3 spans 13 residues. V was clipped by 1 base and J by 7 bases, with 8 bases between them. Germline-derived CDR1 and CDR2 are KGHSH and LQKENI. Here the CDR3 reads CASSPLRGNEQFF. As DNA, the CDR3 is TGTGCCAGCTCACCACTAAGGGGGAATGAGCAGTTCTTC.

CDR3 sequence reads: CASSPGLGQYEQYF. The CDR3 region has the DNA TGTGCCAGCAGCCCAGGACTAGGCCAGTACGAGCAGTACTTC. This chain joins TRBV7-3 and TRBJ2-7, with 7 positions matching TRBD2. Trimming at V came to 5 bases and at J to 4 bases, leaving 8 bases not matched to a gene. This CDR3 is 14 amino acids long. Germline assignment: CDR1 SGHTA and CDR2 FQGTGA. Full variable domain (rest looked up from reference TRBV7-3 and TRBJ2-7): GAGVSQTPSNKVTEKGKYVELRCDPISGHTALYWYRQSLGQGPEFLIYFQGTGAADDSGLPNDRFFAVRPEGSVSTLKIQRTERGDSAVYLCASSPGLGQYEQYFGPGTRLTVT.

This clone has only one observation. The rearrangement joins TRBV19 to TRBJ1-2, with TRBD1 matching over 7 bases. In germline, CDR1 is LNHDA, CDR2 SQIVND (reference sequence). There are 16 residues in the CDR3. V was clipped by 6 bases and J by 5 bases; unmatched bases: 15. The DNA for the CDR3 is TGTGCCAGTAGGAGAGACCGGGACAGCATAATATATGGCTACACCTTC. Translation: CASRRDRDSIIYGYTF. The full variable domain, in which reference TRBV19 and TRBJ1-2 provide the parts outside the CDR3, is DGGITQSPKYLFRKEGQNVTLSCEQNLNHDAMYWYRQDPGQGLRLIYYSQIVNDFQKGDIAEGYSVSREKKESFPLTVTSAQKNPTAFYLCASRRDRDSIIYGYTFGSGTRLTVV.

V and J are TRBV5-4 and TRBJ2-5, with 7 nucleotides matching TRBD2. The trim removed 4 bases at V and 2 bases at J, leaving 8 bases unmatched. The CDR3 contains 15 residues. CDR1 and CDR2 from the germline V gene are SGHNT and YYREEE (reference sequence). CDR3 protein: CASSLGGRGQETQYF. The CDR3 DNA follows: TGTGCCAGCAGCCTAGGCGGGAGAGGGCAAGAGACCCAGTACTTC.

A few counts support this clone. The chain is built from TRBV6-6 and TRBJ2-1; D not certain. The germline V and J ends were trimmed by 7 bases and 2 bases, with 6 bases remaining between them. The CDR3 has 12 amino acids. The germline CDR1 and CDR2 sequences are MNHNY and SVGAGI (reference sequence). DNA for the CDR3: TGTGCCAGCATAGATCCCTACAATGAGCAGTTCTTC. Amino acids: CASIDPYNEQFF.

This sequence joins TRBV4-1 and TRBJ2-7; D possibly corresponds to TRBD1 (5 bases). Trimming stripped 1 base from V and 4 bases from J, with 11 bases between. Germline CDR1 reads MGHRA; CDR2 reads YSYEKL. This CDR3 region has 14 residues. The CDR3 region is CASSQGRQSYEQYF. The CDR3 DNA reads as TGCGCCAGCAGCCAAGGTCGACAGTCTTACGAGCAGTACTTC.

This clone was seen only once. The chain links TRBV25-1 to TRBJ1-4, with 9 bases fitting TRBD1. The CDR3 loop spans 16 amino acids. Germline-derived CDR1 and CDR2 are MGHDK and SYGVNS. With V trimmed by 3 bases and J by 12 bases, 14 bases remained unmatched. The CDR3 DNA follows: TGTGCCAGCAGTGACACCGGGACAGGGAAAGTCGCAGAACTGTTTTTT. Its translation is CASSDTGTGKVAELFF.

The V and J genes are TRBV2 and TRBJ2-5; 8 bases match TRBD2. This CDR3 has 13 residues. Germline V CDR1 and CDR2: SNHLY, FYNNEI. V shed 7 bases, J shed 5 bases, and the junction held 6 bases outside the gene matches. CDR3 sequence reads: CASTGTRSETQYF. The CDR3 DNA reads TGTGCCAGCACTGGGACTAGGTCGGAGACCCAGTACTTC.

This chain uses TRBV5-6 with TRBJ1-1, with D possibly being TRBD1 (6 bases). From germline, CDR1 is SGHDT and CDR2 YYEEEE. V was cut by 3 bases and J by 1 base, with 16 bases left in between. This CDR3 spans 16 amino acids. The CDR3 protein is CASSWGPTGGNTEAFF. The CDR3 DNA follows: TGTGCCAGCAGCTGGGGACCGACAGGCGGGAACACTGAAGCTTTCTTT.

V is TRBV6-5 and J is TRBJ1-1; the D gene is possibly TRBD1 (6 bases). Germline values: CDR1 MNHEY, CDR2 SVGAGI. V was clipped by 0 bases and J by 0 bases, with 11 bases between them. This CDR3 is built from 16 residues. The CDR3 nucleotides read TGTGCCAGCAGTTACTCGAGTACAGGGATGAACACTGAAGCTTTCTTT. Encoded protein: CASSYSSTGMNTEAFF.

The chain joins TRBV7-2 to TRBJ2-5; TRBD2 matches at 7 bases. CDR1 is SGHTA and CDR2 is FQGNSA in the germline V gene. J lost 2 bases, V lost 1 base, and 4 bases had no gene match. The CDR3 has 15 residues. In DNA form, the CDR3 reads TGTGCCAGCAGCTTAGTTGGGGGGGGGCAAGAGACCCAGTACTTC. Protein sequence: CASSLVGGGQETQYF.